The text below deals with one T cell receptor beta chain. Its antigen is undetermined. V was shortened by 6 bases and J by 8 bases, with 11 bases between the two germline ends. CDR3 length: 12 residues. From germline, CDR1 is MDHEN and CDR2 SYDVKM. This sample stems from a study of beta chain features in type 1 diabetes. What was sequenced were expressed TCRB transcripts, since all of the isolated RNA had been reverse transcribed. Data came from immunoSEQ multiplex PCR; TCRdb stores just in-frame clones and leaves some out. The sample consists of under 950,000 clones, about a sixth of them appearing once. General study findings and limits: Fewer junction insertions and more nucleotide deletions appeared in type 1 diabetes patients.

The sample consisted of naive CD4+ T cells from blood. The chain links TRBV28 to TRBJ2-1; the D gene is possibly TRBD2 (6 bases). This clonotype originated in a woman aged 18-30 years in good health. CDR3 in amino acids: CASSLLAYEQFF. Here the CDR3 DNA reads TGTGCCAGCAGCTTACTAGCCTATGAGCAGTTCTTC.